What follows describes a single T cell receptor (beta chain). Its binding antigen is unknown. No much larger clone exists at a distance of one base, and base qualities are not known. The data were obtained in a study of blood T cell repertoires in COVID-19 (dated by TCRdb to about 2020). Background for the entire study: Collaborator samples came from the United States, Italy and Spain and covered acute and convalescent phases of COVID-19. The material from the prospective study consisted of cDNA or gDNA derived from T cells, B-cell-depleted T cells, or PBMCs. Subjects who had been exposed to COVID-19, were actively infected with it, or had recovered from it provided the deeply sampled blood TCRbeta repertoires that made up the dataset. The repertoires were released in a freely available public database meant as a resource for research on the immune response to SARS-CoV-2. Samples were obtained from the ongoing ImmuneRACE study (first 160 participants) and from over 1,000 subjects provided by 6 global collaborators. Sample metadata almost always included a de-identified subject ID, COVID-19 status, age in years and sex. Where available, HLA class I and class II types were taken from metadata supplied by the sample provider and were not determined by assay-based typing.

The immunoSEQ Assay, a bias-controlled multiplex PCR, was used to amplify TCRbeta CDR3 regions from genomic DNA. The source study handled its data this way. The number of nucleated cells in each sample was estimated by amplification of reference gene primers within the assay. Sequence reads were collapsed and filtered to measure the absolute abundance of every unique TCRbeta CDR3 rearrangement. Productive Simpson clonality was computed per sample as the square root of Simpson's diversity index over productive rearrangements. In TCRdb, the immuneACCESS table is reduced to in-frame sequences with V and J assigned. These tables do not hold every clone; where another copy was compared, an unresolved V gene accounts for under half, and the others remain unexplained. V, J and clone size are those of that table, while D and trimming were read from the DNA. This sample comprises roughly 250,000 clones, around 90% of them detected only once. The biggest ten clones account for approximately 2.4% of the sample.

Study-wide findings and limitations: The amount of clinical and demographic metadata varied by source and participant and was provided uncurated.

The CDR3 spans 15 residues, from the cysteine through the phenylalanine. The only DNA kept is the CDR3, 45 bases in frame from the first base. CDR1 and CDR2, looked up from the germline V gene, are MNHEY and SVGEGT. Compared with germline, V lacks 4 bases and J lacks 7 bases; bases without a gene match: 10. Participants in the prospective study were enrolled through a virtual design, were aged about 18 to 89 years, and lived in fewer than 30 United States geographic areas. Cohort assignment in the prospective study relied on participant-reported clinical history from a screening survey and a study questionnaire. Mobile phlebotomists in the prospective study collected whole blood, serum and a nasopharyngeal or oropharyngeal swab from every participant. Participants in the prospective study had the option to provide additional blood draws and questionnaires over a roughly two-month period. Before DNA extraction, blood samples from the prospective study were shipped at room temperature or frozen.

Input material: PBMCs or T cells enriched from blood (not recorded which). The sequence was collected from a woman aged 40 to 49 with acute COVID-19. The receptor chain draws on TRBV6-2 or TRBV6-3 and TRBJ2-5, with 9 bases in between that match TRBD2. The DNA reads as follows: TGTGCCAGCAGTTCAGCTAGCGGGACGCGGGGGACCCAGTACTTC. Translated, this gives CASSSASGTRGTQYF.